This TCR beta chain was obtained from a study of TIL therapy for anti-PD-1-resistant metastatic lung cancer (dated by TCRdb to about 2021). About the study as a whole: A median age of about 57 years (range about 35-85) and a median tumor PD-L1 proportion score of 6% were recorded among enrolled patients. Across the cohort, whole-exome sequencing showed a median non-synonymous tumor mutation burden of 1.5 mutations per megabase. T cell receptor beta sequencing of tumor and peripheral blood served to follow clonotypes across the tumor, the expanded TIL product, and serial blood samples. The cohort was predominantly lung adenocarcinoma, with a handful of EGFR-mutant and two ALK-rearranged tumors, and half of patients were current or former smokers.

Summary of the overall study and its limitations: The study protocol defined all tumor marker inferences as exploratory. Higher clonality and lower diversity were observed in expanded TIL cultures than in baseline intratumoral T cells (median clonality approximately 6.4% vs 31%, p < 0.0001). Clonal turnover during TIL culture was high, and many clones enriched in the product were not detected in the baseline tumor, suggesting clonal contraction rather than faithful expansion. The cohort was highly selected, including more treatment-naive, never-smoker and oncogene-addicted patients than is typical, which limits generalizability.

This clone appeared once. Its binding antigen is unknown. Qualities for individual bases were not recorded, and no much larger clone is one base off. TCR beta CDR3 regions were amplified from genomic DNA by bias-controlled multiplex PCR with the immunoSEQ v3 hsTCRB kit. The TCR libraries were sequenced on an Illumina NextSeq 500 to around 1.9 million read pairs for survey level or about 5-6.5 million read pairs for deep level. The published analysis was carried out like this. Clonality was reported by immunoSEQ Analyzer software, which also assigned V, D and J genes and filtered out non-productive sequences. To compare repertoires between infused TIL and blood, productive Simpson clonality was used along with the Morisita overlap index of productive TRB rearrangements. Not all clones reach the TCRdb copy of this immuneACCESS table, which keeps in-frame sequences only. Checked studies attribute under half of the gap to unresolved V genes and leave the rest unexplained. Clonal size and the V and J genes are those of that table, whereas D and trimming came from the DNA. This sample gives 95,000 or so clones in total; about three fifths of them show up just once. The ten largest clones represent roughly 11% of the sample.

According to the study, the label for this sample's time point signals: pre-treatment sample, taken before nivolumab and TIL therapy. Excised metastases, mostly pleural nodules or supraclavicular lymph nodes, were used as baseline tumor samples and were taken from the same resection from which TIL were grown. Tumors were harvested before any PD-1/PD-L1 blockade; patients then received nivolumab, and those progressing received lymphodepletion, expanded TIL infusion and IL-2. Adults with stage 4 NSCLC were enrolled in a dual-center phase I trial from 2017 to January 2020. The samples were obtained from a phase I trial that was single-arm and open-label and tested tumor-infiltrating lymphocyte therapy combined with nivolumab in advanced non-small cell lung cancer. Portions of each resected tumor were snap-frozen in liquid nitrogen and were stored at -80 degrees C. Tumor regions of interest were chosen on H&E sections by laser-capture macrodissection, pulverized into about 15 mg aliquots, and extracted with Qiagen Allprep kits.

CDR1 and CDR2 are read off the germline V gene as SGHRS and YFSETQ. The CDR3 holds 17 amino acids from the cysteine to the phenylalanine. The entry retains the CDR3 DNA only, 51 bases that are in frame from base 1. Trimming costs V 1 base and J 8 bases, and their ends lie 19 bases apart. This TCR derives from a person between 25 and 80 years old with non-small cell lung cancer. The sample here was tumor tissue, taken at baseline. The V gene is TRBV5-1 and the J gene is TRBJ1-6; matching of 5 bases hints at TRBD1 as the D gene. The DNA sequence is TGCGCCAGCAGCTTGTGGGGCCGGGTTTCTGGGGATTCACCCCTCCACTTT. Its product reads: CASSLWGRVSGDSPLHF.